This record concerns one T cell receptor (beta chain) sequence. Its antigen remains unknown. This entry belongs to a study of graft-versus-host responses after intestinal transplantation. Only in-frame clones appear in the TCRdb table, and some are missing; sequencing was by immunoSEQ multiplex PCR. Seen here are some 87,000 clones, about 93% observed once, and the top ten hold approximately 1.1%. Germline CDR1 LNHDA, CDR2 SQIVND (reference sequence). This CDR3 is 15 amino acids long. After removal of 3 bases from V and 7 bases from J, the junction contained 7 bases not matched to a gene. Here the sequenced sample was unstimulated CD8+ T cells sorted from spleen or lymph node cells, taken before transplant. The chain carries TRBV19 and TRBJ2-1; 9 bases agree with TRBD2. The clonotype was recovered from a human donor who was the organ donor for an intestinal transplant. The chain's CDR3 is CASSIVAGGSNEQFF. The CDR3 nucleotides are TGTGCCAGTAGTATCGTGGCGGGAGGGTCTAATGAGCAGTTCTTC.